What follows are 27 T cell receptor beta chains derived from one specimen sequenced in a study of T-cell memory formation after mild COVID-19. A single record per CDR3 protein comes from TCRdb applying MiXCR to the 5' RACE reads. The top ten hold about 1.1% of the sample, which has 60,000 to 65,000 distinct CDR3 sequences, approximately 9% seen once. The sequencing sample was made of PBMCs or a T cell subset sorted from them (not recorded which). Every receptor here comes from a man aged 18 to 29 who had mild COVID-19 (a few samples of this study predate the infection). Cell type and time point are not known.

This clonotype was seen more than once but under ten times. The CDR3 nucleotides read TGTGCCAGCACCACCCTGATGGCTAGCGGTTGGGAGACCCAGTACTTC. Amino acid sequence: CASTTLMASGWETQYF. V usage is TRBV11-2 and J usage is TRBJ2-5; 7 nucleotides agree with TRBD2. V trimming: 7 bases; J trimming: 5 bases; junction bases outside the gene matches: 16. Germline V gene data show CDR1 as SGHAT and CDR2 as FQNNGV. The CDR3 totals 16 residues.

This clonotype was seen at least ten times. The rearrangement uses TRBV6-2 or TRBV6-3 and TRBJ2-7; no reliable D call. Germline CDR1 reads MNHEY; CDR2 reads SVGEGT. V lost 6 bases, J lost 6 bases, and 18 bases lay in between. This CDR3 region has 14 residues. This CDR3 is CASSPLRKAFEQYV. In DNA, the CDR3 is TGTGCCAGCAGCCCGCTCAGGAAGGCGTTCGAGCAGTACGTC.

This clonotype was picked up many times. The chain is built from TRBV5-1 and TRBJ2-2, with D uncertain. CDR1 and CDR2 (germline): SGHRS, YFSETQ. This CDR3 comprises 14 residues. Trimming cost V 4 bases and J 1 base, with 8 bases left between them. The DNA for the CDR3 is TGCGCCAGCAGCCCTCAACAGAACACCGGGGAGCTGTTTTTT. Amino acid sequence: CASSPQQNTGELFF.

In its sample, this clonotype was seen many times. The CDR3 coding sequence is TGCGCCAGCAGCTTTCTGGCCGCGACCGAGGGTACGCAGTATTTT. Its translation: CASSFLAATEGTQYF. V gene TRBV5-1 combines with J gene TRBJ2-3, with TRBD2 as a possible D gene (5 bases). The CDR3 loop spans 15 amino acids. Germline CDR1 is SGHRS and CDR2 is YFSETQ. The germline V and J ends were trimmed by 2 bases and 8 bases, with 18 bases remaining between them.

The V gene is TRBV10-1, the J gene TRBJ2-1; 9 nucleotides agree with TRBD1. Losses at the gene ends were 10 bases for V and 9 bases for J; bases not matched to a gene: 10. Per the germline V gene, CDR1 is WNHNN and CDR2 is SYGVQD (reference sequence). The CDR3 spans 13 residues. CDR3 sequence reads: CATAGTGNGEQFF. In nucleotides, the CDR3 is TGCGCCACCGCCGGGACAGGGAACGGTGAGCAGTTCTTC.

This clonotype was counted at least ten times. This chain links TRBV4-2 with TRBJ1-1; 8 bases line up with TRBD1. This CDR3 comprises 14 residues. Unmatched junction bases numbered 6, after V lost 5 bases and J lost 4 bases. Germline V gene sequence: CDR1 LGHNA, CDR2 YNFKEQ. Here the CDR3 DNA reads TGTGCCAGCAGCGACAGGGGAGCCGGCACTGAAGCTTTCTTT. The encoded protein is CASSDRGAGTEAFF.

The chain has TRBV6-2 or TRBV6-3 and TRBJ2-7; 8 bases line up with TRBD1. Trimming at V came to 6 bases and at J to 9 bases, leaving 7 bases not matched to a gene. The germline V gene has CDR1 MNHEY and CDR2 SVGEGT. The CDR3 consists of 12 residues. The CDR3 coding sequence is TGTGCCAGCAGATTCCGGACAGGGAGGCAGTACGTC. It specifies CASRFRTGRQYV.

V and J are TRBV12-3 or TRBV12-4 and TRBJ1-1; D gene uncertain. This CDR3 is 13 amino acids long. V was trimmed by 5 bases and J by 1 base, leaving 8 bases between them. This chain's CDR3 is CASSTTENTEAFF. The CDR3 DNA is TGTGCCAGCAGTACCACAGAGAACACTGAAGCTTTCTTT.

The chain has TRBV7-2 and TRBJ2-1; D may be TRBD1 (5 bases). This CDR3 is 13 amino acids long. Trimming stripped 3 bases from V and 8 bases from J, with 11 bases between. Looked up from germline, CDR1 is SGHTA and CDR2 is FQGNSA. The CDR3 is CASSFRQKDEQFF. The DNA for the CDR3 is TGTGCCAGCAGCTTCCGACAGAAAGATGAGCAGTTCTTC.

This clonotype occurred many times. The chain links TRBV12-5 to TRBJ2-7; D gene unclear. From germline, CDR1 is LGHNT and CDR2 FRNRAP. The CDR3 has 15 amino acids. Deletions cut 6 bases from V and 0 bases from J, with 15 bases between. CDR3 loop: CASGDHRVSSYEQYF. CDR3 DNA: TGTGCTAGTGGAGACCATAGGGTAAGCTCCTACGAGCAGTACTTC.

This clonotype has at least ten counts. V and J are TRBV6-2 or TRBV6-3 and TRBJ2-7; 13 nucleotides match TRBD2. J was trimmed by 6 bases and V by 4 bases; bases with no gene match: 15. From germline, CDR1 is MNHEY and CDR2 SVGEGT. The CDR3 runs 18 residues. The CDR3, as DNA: TGTGCCAGCAGTTCCTGGACTAGCGGGGGCCGAAGAGCAGGCGAGCAGTACTTC. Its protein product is CASSSWTSGGRRAGEQYF.

The CDR3 is CASSLRGQQETQYF. The CDR3 nucleotides are TGTGCCAGCAGCCTACGGGGACAGCAAGAGACCCAGTACTTC. This chain uses TRBV2 with TRBJ2-5; TRBD1 aligns across 7 bases. From germline, CDR1 is SNHLY and CDR2 FYNNEI. The ends lost 6 bases at V and 2 bases at J; junction bases unmatched: 6. CDR3 length equals 14 residues.

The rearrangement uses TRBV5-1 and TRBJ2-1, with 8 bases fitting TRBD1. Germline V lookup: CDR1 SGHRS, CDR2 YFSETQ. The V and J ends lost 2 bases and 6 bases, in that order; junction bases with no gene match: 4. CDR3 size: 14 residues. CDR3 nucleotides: TGCGCCAGCAGCTTCCAAGGACAGGGCAATGAGCAGTTCTTC. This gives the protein CASSFQGQGNEQFF. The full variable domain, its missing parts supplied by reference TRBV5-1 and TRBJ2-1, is KAGVTQTPRYLIKTRGQQVTLSCSPISGHRSVSWYQQTPGQGLQFLFEYFSETQRNKGNFPGRFSGRQFSNSRSEMNVSTLELGDSALYLCASSFQGQGNEQFFGPGTRLTVL.

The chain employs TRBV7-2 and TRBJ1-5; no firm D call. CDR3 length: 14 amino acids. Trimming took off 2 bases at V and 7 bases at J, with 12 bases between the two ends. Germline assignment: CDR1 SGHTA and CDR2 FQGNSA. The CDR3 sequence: CASSLRVQEQPQHF. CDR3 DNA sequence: TGTGCCAGCAGCTTAAGGGTTCAGGAACAGCCCCAGCATTTT.

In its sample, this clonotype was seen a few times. CDR3 region: CASSGFSKNIQYF. The DNA for the CDR3 is TGCGCCAGCAGTGGCTTCTCTAAAAACATTCAGTACTTC. The chain joins TRBV4-1 to TRBJ2-4; D is unresolved. The CDR3 contains 13 residues. Germline V gives CDR1 MGHRA, CDR2 YSYEKL. The germline V and J ends were trimmed by 6 bases and 4 bases, with 10 bases remaining between them.

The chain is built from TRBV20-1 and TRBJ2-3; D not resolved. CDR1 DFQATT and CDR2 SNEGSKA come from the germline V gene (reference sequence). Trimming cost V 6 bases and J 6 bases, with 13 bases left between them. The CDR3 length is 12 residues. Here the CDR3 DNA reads TGCAGTGCCCTGACCCCCCACGATACGCAGTATTTT. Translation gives CSALTPHDTQYF.

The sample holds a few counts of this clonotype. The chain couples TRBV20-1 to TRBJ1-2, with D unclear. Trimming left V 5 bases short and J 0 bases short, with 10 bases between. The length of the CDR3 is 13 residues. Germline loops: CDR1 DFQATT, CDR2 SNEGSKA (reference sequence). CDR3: CSAGGWANYGYTF. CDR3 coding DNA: TGCAGTGCTGGCGGGTGGGCTAACTATGGCTACACCTTC.

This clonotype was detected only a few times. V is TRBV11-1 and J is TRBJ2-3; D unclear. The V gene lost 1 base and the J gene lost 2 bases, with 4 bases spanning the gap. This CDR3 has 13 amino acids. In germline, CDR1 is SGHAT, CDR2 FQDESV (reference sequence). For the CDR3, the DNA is TGTGCCAGCAGCTTAGTCGACACAGATACGCAGTATTTT. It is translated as CASSLVDTDTQYF.

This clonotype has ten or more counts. The CDR3 DNA reads TGTGCCAGCAGCATGGGGACATACGAGCAGTACGTC. Translating it yields CASSMGTYEQYV. The chain employs TRBV5-6 and TRBJ2-7; tentative D call: TRBD1 (6 bases). Germline CDR1 SGHDT, CDR2 YYEEEE. V was shortened by 4 bases and J by 4 bases, with 9 bases between the two germline ends. This CDR3 comprises 12 residues.

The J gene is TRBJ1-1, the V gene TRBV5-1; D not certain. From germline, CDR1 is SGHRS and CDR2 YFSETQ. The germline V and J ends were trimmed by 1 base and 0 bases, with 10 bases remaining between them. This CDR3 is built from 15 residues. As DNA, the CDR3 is TGCGCCAGCAGCTTGTCTGGGCACCTGAACACTGAAGCTTTCTTT. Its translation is CASSLSGHLNTEAFF.

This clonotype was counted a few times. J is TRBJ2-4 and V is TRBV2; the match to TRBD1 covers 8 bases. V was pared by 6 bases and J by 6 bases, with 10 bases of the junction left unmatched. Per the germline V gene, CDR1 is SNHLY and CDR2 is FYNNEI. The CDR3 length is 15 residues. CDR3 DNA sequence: TGTGCCAGCAGCCCCACCGGGACAGGAATAAACATTCAGTACTTC. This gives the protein CASSPTGTGINIQYF.

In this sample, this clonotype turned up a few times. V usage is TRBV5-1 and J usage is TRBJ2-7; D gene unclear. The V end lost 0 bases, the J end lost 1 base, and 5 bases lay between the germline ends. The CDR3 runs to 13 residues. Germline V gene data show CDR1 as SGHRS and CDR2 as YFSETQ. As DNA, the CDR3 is TGCGCCAGCAGCTTGGACAATTCCTACGAGCAGTACGTC. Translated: CASSLDNSYEQYV.

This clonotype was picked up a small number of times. This CDR3 reads CASSQEDTQYF. Here the CDR3 DNA reads TGTGCCAGCAGCCAAGAAGATACGCAGTATTTT. The chain uses TRBV3-1 and TRBJ2-3; no clear D gene. Trimming removed 0 bases from V and 5 bases from J, with 0 bases in between. The CDR3 is made up of 11 amino acids. Germline CDR1 reads LGHDT; CDR2 reads YNNKEL (reference sequence).

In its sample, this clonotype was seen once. The CDR3 region has the DNA TGTGCCAGCAGCTTAGTTGGCAGGGGGTTAGACGCCCTCCACTTT. Amino acid sequence: CASSLVGRGLDALHF. The gene calls are TRBV7-8 and TRBJ1-6, with 7 bases matching TRBD1. V trimming: 1 base; J trimming: 14 bases; junction bases outside the gene matches: 11. CDR1 is SGHVS, CDR2 FQNEAQ, per germline. The CDR3 covers 15 residues. Variable domain in full (rest from reference TRBV7-8 and TRBJ1-6): GAGVSQSPRYKVAKRGQDVALRCDPISGHVSLFWYQQALGQGPEFLTYFQNEAQLDKSGLPSDRFFAERPEGSVSTLKIQRTQQEDSAVYLCASSLVGRGLDALHFGNGTRLTVT.

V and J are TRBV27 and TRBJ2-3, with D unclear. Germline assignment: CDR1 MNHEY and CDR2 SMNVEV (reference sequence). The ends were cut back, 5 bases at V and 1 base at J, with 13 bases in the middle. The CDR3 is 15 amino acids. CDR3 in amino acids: CASSPLDPRTDTQYF. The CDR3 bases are TGTGCCAGCAGTCCCTTAGACCCGCGCACAGATACGCAGTATTTT.

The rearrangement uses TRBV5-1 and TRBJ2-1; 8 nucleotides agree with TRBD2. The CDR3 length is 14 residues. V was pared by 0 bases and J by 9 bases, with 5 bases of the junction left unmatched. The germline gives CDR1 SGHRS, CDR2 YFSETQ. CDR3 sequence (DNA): TGCGCCAGCAGCTTGGTGGGTAGCGGGGTTGAGCAGTTCTTC. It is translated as CASSLVGSGVEQFF.

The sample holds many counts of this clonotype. CDR3 bases: TGCAGTGCTAGTAATACCCGGCAGAACACCGGGGAGCTGTTTTTT. Its translation is CSASNTRQNTGELFF. The rearrangement links TRBV20-1 to TRBJ2-2; D remains unclear. Looked up from germline, CDR1 is DFQATT and CDR2 is SNEGSKA (reference sequence). Trimming shortened V by 3 bases and J by 1 base, and 12 bases separated the two germline ends. The CDR3 covers 15 residues.